These T cell receptor beta chains were read from a single sample in a study of shared clonotypes between healthy human individuals. Clones were sequenced by immunoSEQ multiplex PCR, and TCRdb holds only the in-frame ones, with some missing. The data contain over 2 million clones, roughly 95% of them singletons. The material sequenced was naive CD8+ T cells sorted from blood. These receptor sequences come from a young man in good health. Both conserved end residues are part of each CDR3.

V gene,J gene,CDR3 protein
TRBV21-1,TRBJ2-1,CASSNRLAGGSYNEQFF
TRBV30,TRBJ2-2,CAWRGGVNTGELFF
TRBV7-9,TRBJ2-7,CASSLGEGSGYEQYF
TRBV30,TRBJ2-2,CAWSPGSGGATGELFF
TRBV29-1,TRBJ2-1,CSVEDLGLAEQFF
TRBV28,TRBJ1-1,CASSLVGTREGVTEAFF
TRBV5-4,TRBJ1-6,CGMSSYNSPLHF
TRBV19,TRBJ1-1,CASSMDRDTVNTEAFF
TRBV4-1,TRBJ2-7,CASSQDPGSAYEQYF
TRBV29-1,TRBJ2-7,CSVVAGSYEQYF
TRBV7-2,TRBJ2-5,CASGARIQETQYF
TRBV4-1,TRBJ1-4,CASSQDGQVSNEKLFF
TRBV11-2,TRBJ2-7,CASSGTTGAPREQYF
TRBV13,TRBJ1-2,CASSADPQGAYGYTF
TRBV19,TRBJ1-2,CASSPGEGLLGYTF
TRBV7-9,TRBJ1-1,CASSFLQGVPAEAFF
TRBV6-5,TRBJ2-2,CASSAGTSPPGELFF
TRBV9,TRBJ2-5,CASSVVFGTSGDGTQYF
TRBV5-6,TRBJ1-5,CASSLGHLNQPQHF
TRBV25-1,TRBJ1-4,CASSRGGKNEKLFF
TRBV5-1,TRBJ2-3,CASSLTGFDTDTQYF
TRBV6-5,TRBJ2-2,CASSWGQGTGELFF
TRBV30,TRBJ2-3,CAWSVGQGADTQYF
TRBV4-3,TRBJ2-1,CASSQDMVYEQFF
TRBV11-2,TRBJ2-7,CASSYGPFPSYEQYF
TRBV13,TRBJ1-1,CASSLGVGGLFTEAFF
TRBV4-2,TRBJ1-1,CASSQDREGLEAFF
TRBV11-2,TRBJ1-4,CASSLHGLEKLFF
TRBV19,TRBJ2-7,CASSMGPLYEQYF
TRBV9,TRBJ2-7,CASSVGAGAHEQYF
TRBV6-1,TRBJ2-2,CASTETSNTGELFF
TRBV7-9,TRBJ1-2,CASSPQDTLYGYTF
TRBV13,TRBJ2-3,CASSLESSDTQYF
TRBV5-1,TRBJ2-7,CASSIERGGEQYF
TRBV6-5,TRBJ2-3,CASRQLAERKDTQYF
TRBV27,TRBJ1-5,CASSTGTGTNQPQHF
TRBV5-1,TRBJ2-7,CASSLVGGGTLPHEQYF
TRBV27,TRBJ2-3,CASSKTRDTQYF
TRBV28,TRBJ1-1,CASSFPRDRGSEAFF
TRBV28,TRBJ2-1,CASSPAAGGLGDEQFF
TRBV6-5,TRBJ1-1,CASSLLASYTEAFF